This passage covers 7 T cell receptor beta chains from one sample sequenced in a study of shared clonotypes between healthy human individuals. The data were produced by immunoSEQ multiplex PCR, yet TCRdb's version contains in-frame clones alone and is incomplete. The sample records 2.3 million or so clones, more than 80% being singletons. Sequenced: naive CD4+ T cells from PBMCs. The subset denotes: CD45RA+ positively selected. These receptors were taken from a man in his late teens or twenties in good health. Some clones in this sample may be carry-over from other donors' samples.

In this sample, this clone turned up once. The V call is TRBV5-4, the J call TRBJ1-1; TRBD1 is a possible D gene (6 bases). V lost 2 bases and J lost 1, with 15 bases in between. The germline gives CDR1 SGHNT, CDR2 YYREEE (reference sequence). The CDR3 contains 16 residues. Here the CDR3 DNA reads TGTGCCAGCAGCTTAGGGAACAGGGTGTGGAACACTGAAGCTTTCTTT. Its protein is CASSLGNRVWNTEAFF.

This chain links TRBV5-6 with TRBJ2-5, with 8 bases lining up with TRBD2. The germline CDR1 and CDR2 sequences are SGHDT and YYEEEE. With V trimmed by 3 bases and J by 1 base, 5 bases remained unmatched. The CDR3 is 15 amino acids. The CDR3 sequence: CASSSSGGGQETQYF. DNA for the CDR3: TGTGCCAGCAGCTCTTCGGGAGGGGGCCAAGAGACCCAGTACTTC.

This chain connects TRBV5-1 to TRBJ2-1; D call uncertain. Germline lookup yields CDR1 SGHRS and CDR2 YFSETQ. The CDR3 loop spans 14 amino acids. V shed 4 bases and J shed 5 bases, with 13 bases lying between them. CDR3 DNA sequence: TGCGCCAGCAGCCCCGCTGGGGTCCACAATGAGCAGTTCTTC. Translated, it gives CASSPAGVHNEQFF.

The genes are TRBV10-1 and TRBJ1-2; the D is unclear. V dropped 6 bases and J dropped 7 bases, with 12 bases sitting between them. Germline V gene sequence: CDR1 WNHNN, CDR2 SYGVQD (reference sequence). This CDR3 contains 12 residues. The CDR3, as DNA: TGCGCCAGCAGGATACTCGAGAGTGGCTACACCTTC. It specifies CASRILESGYTF.

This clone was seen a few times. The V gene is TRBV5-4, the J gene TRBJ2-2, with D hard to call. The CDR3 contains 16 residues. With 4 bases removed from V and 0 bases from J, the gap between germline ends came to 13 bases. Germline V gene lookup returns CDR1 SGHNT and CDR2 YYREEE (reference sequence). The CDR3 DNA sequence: TGTGCCAGCAGCCTTCCCTACTCCGCGAACACCGGGGAGCTGTTTTTT. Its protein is CASSLPYSANTGELFF.

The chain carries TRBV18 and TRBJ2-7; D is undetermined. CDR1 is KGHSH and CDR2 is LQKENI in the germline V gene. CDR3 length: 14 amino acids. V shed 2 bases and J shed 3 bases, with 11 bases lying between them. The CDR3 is CASSPGVPRYEQYF. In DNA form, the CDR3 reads TGTGCCAGCTCACCAGGGGTTCCTCGCTACGAGCAGTACTTC.

The CDR3 is CASSLTGIIYGYTF. Here the CDR3 DNA reads TGTGCCAGCAGCTTGACAGGGATCATCTATGGCTACACCTTC. The gene calls are TRBV5-8 and TRBJ1-2; D might be TRBD1 (6 bases). CDR1 and CDR2 from the germline V gene are SGHTS and YDEGEE. The CDR3 extends over 14 amino acids. With 1 base removed from V and 4 bases from J, the gap between germline ends came to 11 bases.